This TCR beta chain was found in a study of tissue T cells after allogeneic stem cell transplantation. Overall study findings and caveats: Which tissue TCRs were alloreactive or antigen-specific was not determined. Some clones might be persisting host cells. Few T cell clones were shared across patients, but motif clusters showed tissue-specific shared signatures.

Germline V gene sequence: CDR1 NSHNY, CDR2 SYGAGN. This CDR3 is built from 16 residues. V was shortened by 2 bases and J by 0 bases, with 11 bases between the two germline ends. Comment on this clone: The antigen remains unidentified. The genes and germline here are from mouse. The read falls 1 residue short of the CDR3 end, and the missing part is taken from the germline J gene.

Survey-depth TCRbeta CDR3 sequencing reported V/J genes and productive frequencies. The protocol was immunoSEQ multiplex PCR, while the TCRdb copy is restricted to in-frame clones and leaves out a portion. The sample carries about 48,000 clones, around 69% recorded once. The clonotype originates from a pool of C57BL/6 mice in good health. This sequence joins TRBV13-1 and TRBJ1-4; D may be TRBD1 (6 bases). Sequencing input: sorted cells pooled from one or two spleens. CDR3 sequence: CASSEPGTISNERLFF. Incomplete CDR3 DNA: TGTGCCAGCAGTGAGCCTGGGACAATTTCCAACGAAAGATTATTT.